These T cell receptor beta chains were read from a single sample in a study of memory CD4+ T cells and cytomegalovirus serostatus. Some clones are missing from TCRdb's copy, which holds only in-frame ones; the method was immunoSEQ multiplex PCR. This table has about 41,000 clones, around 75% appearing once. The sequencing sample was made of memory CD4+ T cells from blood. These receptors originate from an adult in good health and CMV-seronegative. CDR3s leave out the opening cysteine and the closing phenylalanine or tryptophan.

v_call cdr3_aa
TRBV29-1 SVAGAQETQY
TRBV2 ASMTVGGNTEAF
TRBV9 ASSVQGGGIGELF
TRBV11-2 ASSSNWDSPLH
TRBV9 ASSDPYGGSYGYT
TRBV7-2 ASSNLGAARNSPLH
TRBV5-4 ASSFGGADPGELF
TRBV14 ASSQVWTGELF
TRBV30 AWSISFGQNT
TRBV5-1 ASSRDLGNEQF
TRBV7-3 ASSSSLTGGIGELF
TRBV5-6 ASSLLEKNTEAF
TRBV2 ASKTDRGHGYT
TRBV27 ASSFRGTNTEAF
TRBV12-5 ASALRGAHGYT
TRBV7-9 ASSTGRGGNTEAF
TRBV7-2 ASSLYGDTQY
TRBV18 ASFGQQNSPLH
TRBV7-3 ASSSDRQNTGELF
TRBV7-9 SSAAGPEETQY
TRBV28 ASRLVGRSDTEAF
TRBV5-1 ASSLENNEQF
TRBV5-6 ASGLEPGTEREKLF
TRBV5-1 ASSLLAMNTEAF
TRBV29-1 SVSNGRTEAF
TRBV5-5 ASSLAGTGSYEQY
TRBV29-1 SGSGVGGYT
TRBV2 ASSVMGSPRPQH
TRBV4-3 ASSQAVGGAGNTIY
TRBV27 ASSFPRGYGYT
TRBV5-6 ASSLRRTGTLQETQY
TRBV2 AGATGGFLDTQY
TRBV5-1 ASSFSPGPQNIQY
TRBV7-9 ASSPGGTGRDTEAF
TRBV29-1 SGRQGRETQY
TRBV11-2 ASSRRSHGDTEAF
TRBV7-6 ASSLGLGNTIY
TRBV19 ASSIFATGGTPQH
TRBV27 ASSSASSPLH
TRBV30 AWSGPGEKLF
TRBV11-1 ASSLEVTGNTIY
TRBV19 ASSRASGLSEQY
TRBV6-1 ASGGRGNQPQH
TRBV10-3 ASTKTGTYEQY